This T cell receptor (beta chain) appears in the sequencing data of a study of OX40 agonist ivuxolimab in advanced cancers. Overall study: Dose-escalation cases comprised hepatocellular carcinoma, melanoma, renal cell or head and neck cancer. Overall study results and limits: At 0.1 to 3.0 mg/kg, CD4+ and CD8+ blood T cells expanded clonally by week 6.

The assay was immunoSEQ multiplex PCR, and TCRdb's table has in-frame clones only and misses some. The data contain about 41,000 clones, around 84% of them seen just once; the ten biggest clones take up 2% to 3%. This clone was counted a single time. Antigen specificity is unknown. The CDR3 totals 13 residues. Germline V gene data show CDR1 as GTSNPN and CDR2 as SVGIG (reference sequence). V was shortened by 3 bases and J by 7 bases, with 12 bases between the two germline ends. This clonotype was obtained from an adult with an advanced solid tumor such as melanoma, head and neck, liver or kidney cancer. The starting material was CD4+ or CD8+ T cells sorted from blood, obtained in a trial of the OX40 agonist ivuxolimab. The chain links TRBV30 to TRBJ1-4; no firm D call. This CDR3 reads CAWRGTAGEKLFF. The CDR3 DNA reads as TGTGCCTGGAGAGGAACGGCGGGTGAAAAACTGTTTTTT.